The 31 T cell receptor beta chains presented below share a single source sample, sequenced in a study of T-cell reconstitution after alpha-beta-depleted transplantation in children. The TCRbeta library incorporated unique molecular identifiers. TCRdb redid the calling of the PCR reads with MiXCR, one entry per CDR3 protein. Of under 850,000 distinct CDR3 sequences in the sample, about an eighth were seen once. The material was PBMCs, obtained before TCRalphabeta/CD19-depleted stem cell transplant. The source is a girl aged 2 to 10 with congenital amegakaryocytic thrombocytopenia, due to receive a stem cell transplant.

The chain has TRBV21-1 and TRBJ2-1; the table's D call, TRBD2, was not checked against the DNA. TRBV21-1 is an annotated pseudogene. The CDR3 is 17 residues long. The CDR3 DNA is TGTGCCAGCAGCAAATGGCTAGCGGGAAGCTCCTACAATGAGCAGTTCTTC. Amino acid sequence: CASSKWLAGSSYNEQFF.

The chain has TRBV7-3 and TRBJ2-5; 12 positions agree with TRBD2. CDR3 size: 14 residues. The germline CDR1 and CDR2 sequences are SGHTA and FQGTGA. V trimming: 5 bases; J trimming: 12 bases; junction bases outside the gene matches: 10. The CDR3 protein is CASSPQGLAGPEYF. CDR3 DNA: TGTGCCAGCAGCCCTCAAGGACTAGCGGGACCCGAGTACTTC.

This clonotype was seen repeatedly, ten times or more. The DNA of the CDR3 is TGCAGTGCAGGGATAGGTGGAGGCTCCTACAATGAGCAGTTCTTC. Its translation is CSAGIGGGSYNEQFF. This chain connects TRBV20-1 to TRBJ2-1, with TRBD2 as a possible D gene (5 bases). Germline V CDR1 and CDR2: DFQATT, SNEGSKA (reference sequence). CDR3 length: 15 amino acids. V was cut by 6 bases and J by 0 bases, with 15 bases left in between.

This clonotype was seen at least ten times. The chain combines TRBV5-1 with TRBJ2-1; possibly TRBD2 for D (5 bases). CDR1 is SGHRS, CDR2 YFSETQ, per germline. The V gene lost 4 bases and the J gene lost 0 bases, with 11 bases spanning the gap. This CDR3 is built from 15 residues. The CDR3, as DNA: TGCGCCAGCAGCCCGGGTGGGAGCTCCTACAATGAGCAGTTCTTC. It specifies CASSPGGSSYNEQFF. Using reference TRBV5-1 and TRBJ2-1 for the parts outside the CDR3, the full variable domain is KAGVTQTPRYLIKTRGQQVTLSCSPISGHRSVSWYQQTPGQGLQFLFEYFSETQRNKGNFPGRFSGRQFSNSRSEMNVSTLELGDSALYLCASSPGGSSYNEQFFGPGTRLTVL.

This clonotype has at least ten counts. The chain recombines TRBV20-1 with TRBJ2-7, with 7 positions matching TRBD2. V dropped 5 bases and J dropped 1; count of bases not matched to a gene: 8. The CDR3 totals 14 residues. CDR1 DFQATT and CDR2 SNEGSKA come from the germline V gene (reference sequence). The CDR3 protein is CSASAAGKSYEQYF. The DNA for the CDR3 is TGCAGTGCTTCCGCAGCGGGGAAGTCCTACGAGCAGTACTTC.

This clonotype came up many times. The chain combines TRBV5-1 with TRBJ2-2; 8 bases line up with TRBD1. In germline, CDR1 is SGHRS, CDR2 YFSETQ. With 0 bases clipped from V and 5 bases from J, the junction kept 6 bases outside the gene matches. CDR3 length: 16 residues. This CDR3 reads CASSLAGTGVTGELFF. The DNA of the CDR3 is TGCGCCAGCAGCTTGGCCGGGACAGGTGTTACCGGGGAGCTGTTTTTT.

The chain recombines TRBV20-1 with TRBJ2-1; D may be TRBD2 (7 bases). V was pared by 6 bases and J by 8 bases, with 26 bases between. There are 16 residues in the CDR3. Germline loops: CDR1 DFQATT, CDR2 SNEGSKA (reference sequence). CDR3 in amino acids: CSAPGEGRGGLYEQFF. CDR3 nucleotides: TGCAGTGCCCCAGGCGAGGGTCGCGGGGGCTTGTATGAGCAGTTCTTC.

This clonotype has at least ten counts. This chain connects TRBV7-9 to TRBJ2-3; 7 bases line up with TRBD1. The V gene's germline CDR1 is SEHNR and CDR2 FQNEAQ (reference sequence). V shed 5 bases, J shed 3 bases, and the junction held 14 bases outside the gene matches. The CDR3 has 17 residues. CDR3 amino acids: CASSITSGTVRTDTQYF. DNA of the CDR3: TGTGCCAGCAGCATCACGTCCGGGACAGTTAGGACAGATACGCAGTATTTT.

The table lists this clonotype with many counts. This chain links TRBV29-1 with TRBJ2-3, with 10 bases lining up with TRBD1. The ends lost 6 bases at V and 4 bases at J; junction bases unmatched: 7. CDR1 is SQVTM and CDR2 is ANQGSEA in the germline V gene. The CDR3 is made up of 14 amino acids. CDR3 residues: CSVQGTGASDTQYF. DNA of the CDR3: TGCAGCGTCCAGGGGACAGGGGCGTCAGATACGCAGTATTTT.

This clonotype appeared a few times. The V and J genes are TRBV7-6 and TRBJ2-7, with D possibly being TRBD1 or TRBD2 (6 bases each). Germline CDR1 reads SGHVS; CDR2 reads FNYEAQ. The CDR3 is made up of 16 amino acids. Trimming cost V 2 bases and J 4 bases, with 18 bases left between them. CDR3 residues: CASSLFKGGRRYEQYF. The CDR3 DNA reads as TGTGCCAGCAGCTTATTTAAGGGGGGAAGGCGGTACGAGCAGTACTTC.

Remarks on this clonotype: Sequence at one end of the junction differs from germline and may be a read error. This chain uses TRBV5-1 with TRBJ2-7; 11 nucleotides agree with TRBD2. Germline V gene data show CDR1 as SGHRS and CDR2 as YFSETQ. CDR3 size: 15 residues. CDR3 region: CASSTGTSGGQEQSF. The CDR3 nucleotides are TGCGCCAGCAGCACCGGGACTAGCGGCGGTCAGGAGCAGTCCTTC.

To note about this clonotype: Possible read error: a much larger clone is one base away. The genes are TRBV28 and TRBJ2-2, with D possibly matching TRBD2 (6 bases). V was cut by 5 bases and J by 5 bases, with 18 bases left in between. The germline gives CDR1 MDHEN, CDR2 SYDVKM. The CDR3 loop spans 16 amino acids. The CDR3 DNA sequence: TGTGCCAGCAGTATGGGACTCGGGGATCGGACCGGGGAGCTGTTTTTT. This gives the protein CASSMGLGDRTGELFF.

The V and J genes are TRBV10-3 and TRBJ2-7; 8 bases match TRBD2. The CDR3 is made up of 15 amino acids. Trimming at V came to 4 bases and at J to 6 bases, leaving 11 bases not matched to a gene. Germline loops: CDR1 ENHRY, CDR2 SYGVKD. The CDR3 is CAISVSGVSQREQYF. CDR3 coding DNA: TGTGCCATCAGTGTTAGCGGGGTATCCCAGCGCGAGCAGTACTTC.

In its sample, this clonotype was seen many times. The chain uses TRBV20-1 and TRBJ2-1; a weak D match, TRBD1 (5 bases). Trimming left V 5 bases short and J 8 bases short, with 16 bases between. The length of the CDR3 is 13 residues. The germline CDR1 and CDR2 sequences are DFQATT and SNEGSKA (reference sequence). CDR3: CSAPTVQVDEQFF. The CDR3 bases are TGCAGTGCTCCCACCGTACAGGTAGATGAGCAGTTCTTC.

This clonotype was observed a few times. This CDR3 is CASSQELAGIMNTGELFF. The CDR3 bases are TGTGCCAGCAGCCAAGAGCTAGCAGGGATCATGAACACCGGGGAGCTGTTTTTT. This sequence joins TRBV3-1 and TRBJ2-2; tentatively, D is TRBD1 or TRBD2 (5 bases each). Trimming shortened V by 0 bases and J by 1 base, and 15 bases separated the two germline ends. Germline CDR1 and CDR2: LGHDT and YNNKEL (reference sequence). CDR3 length equals 18 residues. The full variable domain, its missing parts supplied by reference TRBV3-1 and TRBJ2-2, is DTAVSQTPKYLVTQMGNDKSIKCEQNLGHDTMYWYKQDSKKFLKIMFSYNNKELIINETVPNRFSPKSPDKAHLNLHINSLELGDSAVYFCASSQELAGIMNTGELFFGEGSRLTVL.

This clonotype was observed many times. The chain is built from TRBV20-1 and TRBJ2-3; D tentatively fits TRBD1 or TRBD2 (6 bases each). Trimming removed 2 bases from V and 5 bases from J, with 20 bases in between. The V gene's germline CDR1 is DFQATT and CDR2 SNEGSKA (reference sequence). The CDR3 consists of 16 residues. In DNA form, the CDR3 reads TGCAGTGCTAGATCAAGGTGGGGGGCGCTTGAAGATACGCAGTATTTT. It encodes CSARSRWGALEDTQYF.

The table lists this clonotype with many counts. The CDR3 bases are TGCAGTGCTAGTGCGGGGAGCACAGATACGCAGTATTTT. It translates to CSASAGSTDTQYF. The chain couples TRBV20-1 to TRBJ2-3; tentatively, D is TRBD2 (6 bases). Germline loops: CDR1 DFQATT, CDR2 SNEGSKA (reference sequence). V lost 3 bases, J lost 0 bases, and 7 bases lay in between. CDR3 length: 13 residues.

This sequence joins TRBV10-3 and TRBJ2-5; D is possibly TRBD1 (5 bases). V gave up 2 bases and J gave up 3 bases, with 10 bases separating them. Germline V lookup: CDR1 ENHRY, CDR2 SYGVKD. The CDR3 consists of 14 residues. In DNA, the CDR3 is TGTGCCATCAGTGAGGCTGGGGCCAAAGAGACCCAGTACTTC. This codes for CAISEAGAKETQYF.

The gene calls are TRBV20-1 and TRBJ2-7; 12 bases agree with TRBD2. The CDR3 consists of 17 residues. CDR1 is DFQATT and CDR2 is SNEGSKA in the germline V gene (reference sequence). Trimming removed 0 bases from V and 0 bases from J; junction bases left unmatched: 6. The chain's CDR3 is CSARDATSGSLSYEQYF. The CDR3 bases are TGCAGTGCTAGAGACGCGACTAGCGGGAGCCTCTCCTACGAGCAGTACTTC.

J is TRBJ2-3 and V is TRBV5-1; 7 bases agree with TRBD2. The germline V gene has CDR1 SGHRS and CDR2 YFSETQ. The trim removed 2 bases at V and 2 bases at J, leaving 5 bases unmatched. The CDR3 has 15 amino acids. The CDR3 here is CASSFEAGYTDTQYF. The CDR3 DNA reads TGCGCCAGCAGCTTTGAAGCGGGGTACACAGATACGCAGTATTTT.

This clonotype was picked up a small number of times. This chain connects TRBV7-9 to TRBJ1-1; 9 positions match TRBD1. With V trimmed by 8 bases and J by 4 bases, 8 bases remained unmatched. The CDR3 consists of 14 residues. CDR1 is SEHNR and CDR2 is FQNEAQ in the germline V gene (reference sequence). The CDR3 bases are TGTGCCAGCGGCCCGGGACAGGGTGTCACTGAAGCTTTCTTT. This gives the protein CASGPGQGVTEAFF.

The rearrangement joins TRBV7-8 to TRBJ2-3, with a weak D call TRBD1 (5 bases). CDR1 and CDR2 (germline): SGHVS, FQNEAQ. The CDR3 loop spans 15 amino acids. V lost 3 bases, J lost 2 bases, and 12 bases lay in between. CDR3 region: CASSFGASNTDTQYF. The CDR3 DNA reads as TGTGCCAGCAGCTTTGGGGCTTCGAACACAGATACGCAGTATTTT.

This chain connects TRBV27 to TRBJ2-3, with 8 bases lining up with TRBD2. Germline values: CDR1 MNHEY, CDR2 SMNVEV (reference sequence). J lost 0 bases, V lost 8 bases, and 13 bases had no gene match. The length of the CDR3 is 17 residues. The CDR3 reads CASSRLAMTGSTDTQYF. As DNA, the CDR3 is TGTGCCAGCTCGCGACTAGCGATGACCGGGAGCACAGATACGCAGTATTTT.

The chain links TRBV12-3 or TRBV12-4 to TRBJ2-1; tentative D call: TRBD2 (6 bases). Trimming removed 4 bases at V and 3 bases at J, with 13 bases between. The CDR3 totals 15 residues. In DNA form, the CDR3 reads TGTGCCAGCAGTTCTCGGGAGTCGGACTACAATGAGCAGTTCTTC. Amino acid sequence: CASSSRESDYNEQFF.

V usage is TRBV6-6 and J usage is TRBJ1-1; D is unclear. This CDR3 has 13 amino acids. Germline V gene sequence: CDR1 MNHNY, CDR2 SVGAGI (reference sequence). The V gene lost 6 bases and the J gene lost 1 base, with 9 bases spanning the gap. The CDR3 sequence is CASRSTRNTEAFF. The CDR3 DNA reads as TGTGCCAGCAGATCTACAAGGAACACTGAAGCTTTCTTT.

A note on this clonotype: This clone may be a read error of a much larger clone one base away. The chain combines TRBV6-1 with TRBJ2-5; TRBD2 might be the D (5 bases). CDR1 is MNHNS, CDR2 SASEGT, per germline. The CDR3 loop spans 14 amino acids. CDR3 DNA sequence: TGTGCCAGCAGCCCCGACTCTTATAGGGAGACCCAGCACTTC. This codes for CASSPDSYRETQHF.

Many counts were recorded for this clonotype. The chain links TRBV4-1 to TRBJ2-1, with a tentative D call TRBD1 (7 bases). Germline CDR1 reads MGHRA; CDR2 reads YSYEKL. The CDR3 spans 17 residues. V dropped 0 bases and J dropped 7 bases, with 19 bases sitting between them. The DNA of the CDR3 is TGCGCCAGCAGCCAAGATTCTGCGGGGACAGATAAAAATGAGCAGTTCTTC. Its protein product is CASSQDSAGTDKNEQFF.

This clonotype has a handful of counts. The rearrangement joins TRBV20-1 to TRBJ2-1; 11 bases fit TRBD2. CDR3 length: 16 residues. V lost 5 bases and J lost 9; bases outside the gene matches: 15. Germline V CDR1 and CDR2: DFQATT, SNEGSKA (reference sequence). CDR3 region: CSARRLLAGEAGEQFF. The CDR3 bases are TGCAGTGCTCGCAGACTACTAGCGGGAGAAGCCGGTGAGCAGTTCTTC.

This clonotype occurred many times. The gene calls are TRBV7-9 and TRBJ1-5; D is undetermined. The length of the CDR3 is 12 residues. Germline lookup yields CDR1 SEHNR and CDR2 FQNEAQ (reference sequence). Trimming left V 5 bases short and J 9 bases short, with 11 bases between. The CDR3 loop is CASSPLWGPQHF. The CDR3 DNA reads TGTGCCAGCAGCCCCCTTTGGGGGCCCCAGCATTTT.

The chain carries TRBV12-3 or TRBV12-4 and TRBJ2-1, with D possibly matching TRBD2 (5 bases). CDR3 length: 15 residues. V was shortened by 4 bases and J by 8 bases, with 18 bases between the two germline ends. For the CDR3, the DNA is TGTGCCAGCAGTTCCAACGACGGGCGGGTCGATGAGCAGTTCTTC. Translated: CASSSNDGRVDEQFF.

The chain is built from TRBV10-3 and TRBJ2-1; TRBD1 might be the D (5 bases). The V gene's germline CDR1 is ENHRY and CDR2 SYGVKD. CDR3 length: 13 residues. Trimming removed 6 bases from V and 4 bases from J, with 10 bases in between. CDR3 in DNA: TGTGCCATCAGCGTACAGGATTACAATGAGCAGTTCTTC. Translated: CAISVQDYNEQFF.